This is a list of T cell receptor beta chains from one sample in a study of blood T cell repertoires in COVID-19. The data were produced by immunoSEQ multiplex PCR, yet TCRdb's version contains in-frame clones alone and is incomplete. The profile covers some 150,000 clones, with about 89% appearing a single time and around 2.9% taken by the ten largest. Sequenced material: peripheral blood. These receptors were obtained from a man aged 60-69 years with acute or convalescent COVID-19. Both conserved end residues are part of each CDR3. D genes are given only for firm matches. Expanded clones get a size class; other rows say once, few or many, or leave the size out.

J,V,size,D,DNA,CDR3
TRBJ1-5,TRBV10-2,many,-,TGCGCCAGCAGTGAAGGCAGGCTCAAATATAGCAATCAGCCCCAGCATTTT,CASSEGRLKYSNQPQHF
TRBJ2-5,TRBV5-4,few,-,TGTGCCAGCAGCTTAGCGACAGCCGGCCAAGAGACCCAGTACTTC,CASSLATAGQETQYF
TRBJ1-5,TRBV18,-,TRBD1,TGTGCCAGCTCAATCTCGGGACAGGGTAAGCCCCAGCATTTT,CASSISGQGKPQHF
TRBJ2-4,TRBV5-4,-,-,TGTGCCAGCAGCCCCGGGATAGCAGACATTCAGTACTTC,CASSPGIADIQYF
TRBJ2-5,TRBV3-1/TRBV3-2,-,TRBD2,TGTGCCAGCAGCCAAGTTGCAGCGGGGGGTCGGGAGACCCAGTACTTC,CASSQVAAGGRETQYF
TRBJ1-5,TRBV27,-,-,TGTGCCAGCAGCCTTGACTGGAGGAGTCAGCCCCAGCATTTT,CASSLDWRSQPQHF
TRBJ1-3,TRBV7-2,once,-,TGTGCCAGCAGCTTCAGTGCTTCTGGAAACACCATATATTTT,CASSFSASGNTIYF
TRBJ1-3,TRBV4-3,-,-,TGCGCCAGCAGCCAAGACCAGGTTAGCTCTGGAAACACCATATATTTT,CASSQDQVSSGNTIYF
TRBJ2-5,TRBV7-7,-,-,TGTGCTAGCAGCCCATCGTTCGGGGGTCGGGAGACCCAGTACTTC,CASSPSFGGRETQYF
TRBJ1-2,TRBV30,-,TRBD1,TGTGCCTGGTGGGGACAGGGGGTAAACTATGGCTACACCTTC,CAWWGQGVNYGYTF
TRBJ1-1,TRBV7-3,-,-,TGTGCCAGCAGCTTACGCGGGGCGAGGAACACTGAAGCTTTCTTT,CASSLRGARNTEAFF
TRBJ2-3,TRBV5-4,-,-,TGTGCCAGCAGCGGGTGGGGGCTCGGAGATACGCAGTATTTT,CASSGWGLGDTQYF
TRBJ2-5,TRBV7-7,-,-,TGTGCCAGCAGCTCAGCCCGAGCCGAGGCCCAGTACTTC,CASSSARAEAQYF
TRBJ2-5,TRBV5-1,-,TRBD2,TGCGCCAGCAGGCCCGGGGGGTCATACCAAGAGACCCAGTACTTC,CASRPGGSYQETQYF
TRBJ1-5,TRBV4-2,-,-,TGTGCCAGCAGCCAAGCCAGGGAAAGCAATCAGCCCCAGCATTTT,CASSQARESNQPQHF
TRBJ1-2,TRBV15,once,-,TGTGCCACCAGCGAGATGAACTATGGCTACACCTTC,CATSEMNYGYTF
TRBJ2-6,TRBV4-2,-,TRBD2,TGTGCCAGCAGCCGAAGTAGCGGGGCCTTCTCTGGGGCCAACGTCCTGACTTTC,CASSRSSGAFSGANVLTF
TRBJ1-2,TRBV2,-,-,TGTGCCAGCGGGACAAGGGTCAGGAGTAACTATGGCTACACCTTC,CASGTRVRSNYGYTF
TRBJ1-2,TRBV6-4,-,TRBD1,TGTGCCAGCAGTGGACAGGGAATGAGCGGCTACACCTTC,CASSGQGMSGYTF
TRBJ1-4,TRBV6-5,-,-,TGTGCCAGCAGAGGTACCGGGAATGAAAAACTGTTTTTT,CASRGTGNEKLFF
TRBJ1-2,TRBV3-1/TRBV3-2,-,-,TGTGCCAGCAGCCAAGCGAAACCGGGATCCTATGGCTACACCTTC,CASSQAKPGSYGYTF
TRBJ2-5,TRBV5-1,-,-,TGCGCCAGCAGCTTAACGGCTAGTACCGTGGAGACCCAGTACTTC,CASSLTASTVETQYF
TRBJ2-3,TRBV7-9,-,-,TGTGCCAGCAGCTTAGGATTAGCGTCGAGAGCGGATACGCAGTATTTT,CASSLGLASRADTQYF
TRBJ2-7,TRBV19,-,-,TGTGCCAGTAGTATAAAGGGGTCCCACTCCTACGAGCAGTACTTC,CASSIKGSHSYEQYF
TRBJ1-1,TRBV12-5,-,-,TGTGCTAGTGGTTTGATAAGAGGGAGGGACACTGAAGCTTTCTTT,CASGLIRGRDTEAFF
TRBJ1-5,TRBV7-9,-,TRBD1,TGTGCCAGCAGCTCCTCAGGGGGCCGCGATCAGCCCCAGCATTTT,CASSSSGGRDQPQHF
TRBJ1-2,TRBV7-9,-,TRBD1,TGTGCCAGCAGCTTAGTAGTGACAGGGTACTATGGCTACACCTTC,CASSLVVTGYYGYTF
TRBJ1-4,TRBV3-1/TRBV3-2,-,TRBD1,TGTGCCAGCAGCCAATATGGTCTGGAGGGGGCAAAACTGTTTTTT,CASSQYGLEGAKLFF
TRBJ1-5,TRBV19,-,TRBD1,TGTGCCAGTAGTACCCCGGGACAGGGGCAGCCCCAGCATTTT,CASSTPGQGQPQHF
TRBJ1-6,TRBV5-6,-,-,TGTGCCAGCAGCTTGCGCGGCCCTAATTCACCCCTCCACTTT,CASSLRGPNSPLHF
TRBJ2-3,TRBV15,-,TRBD1,TGTGCCACCAGCAGGACCGGGACAGAGTTCACAGATACGCAGTATTTT,CATSRTGTEFTDTQYF
TRBJ1-5,TRBV6-2/TRBV6-3,-,TRBD1,TGTGCCAGCAGCCCCGACAGGGCTGGCAATCAGCCCCAGCATTTT,CASSPDRAGNQPQHF
TRBJ1-2,TRBV19,-,-,TGTGCCAGTAGTTTCGGACAGAGTGTCTATGGCTACACCTTC,CASSFGQSVYGYTF
TRBJ2-7,TRBV27,-,-,TGTGCCAGCAGTTTATACAGGGAGGGCGAGCAGTACTTC,CASSLYREGEQYF
TRBJ1-1,TRBV7-2,-,-,TGTGCCAGCAGCTACCCAGTGCGGAGCACTGAAGCTTTCTTT,CASSYPVRSTEAFF
TRBJ1-1,TRBV7-9,-,-,TGTGCCAGCTTCTACGGGAGCACTGAAGCTTTCTTT,CASFYGSTEAFF
TRBJ1-6,TRBV14,-,-,TGTGCCAGCAGCCAAGAGGTTCTCAGCTCCTATAATTCACCCCTCCACTTT,CASSQEVLSSYNSPLHF
TRBJ1-2,TRBV7-9,-,TRBD1,TGTGCCAGCAGCTACCAGGACAGGGGTCCGAATGGCTACACCTTC,CASSYQDRGPNGYTF
TRBJ2-4,TRBV5-1,-,-,TGCGCCAGCAGCTTAGGGGGTGGGGACATTCAGTACTTC,CASSLGGGDIQYF
TRBJ1-2,TRBV6-1,-,TRBD1,TGTGCCAGCAGTGAAGCGCTCTCCGGGACAGGGAATGGCTACACCTTC,CASSEALSGTGNGYTF
TRBJ1-5,TRBV30,-,TRBD1,TGTGCCTGGAGTGAACAGGGGAATCAGCCCCAGCATTTT,CAWSEQGNQPQHF
TRBJ1-4,TRBV11-2,-,TRBD1,TGTGCCAGCAGCCATAACAGGGGGAGATATGAAAAACTGTTTTTT,CASSHNRGRYEKLFF
TRBJ1-1,TRBV7-9,-,-,TGTGCCAACAGCGCCCAGGGTTATACTGAAGCTTTCTTT,CANSAQGYTEAFF
TRBJ1-2,TRBV4-1,once,TRBD1,TGCGCCAGCAGCCAAGTCGCAGGGGGTCTCTATGGCTACACCTTC,CASSQVAGGLYGYTF
TRBJ1-1,TRBV14,-,-,TGTGCCAGCAGCCGGCAGGGATGGATGAGCACTGAAGCTTTCTTT,CASSRQGWMSTEAFF
TRBJ1-2,TRBV30,-,-,TGTGCCATCGGACTGACATATGGCTACACCTTC,CAIGLTYGYTF
TRBJ2-3,TRBV3-1/TRBV3-2,-,TRBD2,TGTGCCAGCAGCCAAGTCTGGCTAGCGGGGTCCGGTGATACGCAGTATTTT,CASSQVWLAGSGDTQYF
TRBJ2-7,TRBV5-1,many,TRBD1,TGCGCCAGCAGCAGTGGACAGGGCACCTACGAGCAGTACTTC,CASSSGQGTYEQYF
TRBJ2-7,TRBV5-1,once,-,TGCGCCAGCAGCTTGGACAGGCAGTTCTACGAGCAGTACTTC,CASSLDRQFYEQYF
TRBJ1-2,TRBV4-1,-,-,TGCGCCAGCAGCCAGACAGGAAACTATGGCTACACCTTC,CASSQTGNYGYTF